The 12 T cell receptor beta chains given below trace back to one sample, sequenced in a study of blood T cell repertoires in COVID-19 (dated by TCRdb to 2020 to 2021). Library generation was performed with the immunoSEQ multiplex PCR assay. This immuneACCESS table, as held by TCRdb, lists in-frame sequences with V and J called but not all clones. Of the missing ones, under half trace to an unresolved V gene in checked studies; the others have no known cause. The sample includes 65,000 or so clones, with about 81% observed a single time. The ten largest clonotypes hold more than 13% of the sample. The sample taken for sequencing was peripheral blood. The receptors come from a man older than 75 with acute or convalescent COVID-19.

The CDR3 DNA reads TGCAGCGTTGCCGCCGGGTACGCAGATACGCAGTATTTT. Translated, it gives CSVAAGYADTQYF. This sequence joins TRBV29-1 and TRBJ2-3, with D unclear. Between the trimmed V and J ends, which lost 4 bases and 4 bases, there was a span of 12 bases. The CDR3 spans 13 residues. Germline loops: CDR1 SQVTM, CDR2 ANQGSEA.

The rearrangement uses TRBV7-9 and TRBJ1-1; tentatively, D is TRBD1 (6 bases). V was shortened by 5 bases and J by 4 bases, with 11 bases between the two germline ends. The CDR3 consists of 13 residues. Per the germline V gene, CDR1 is SEHNR and CDR2 is FQNEAQ (reference sequence). The CDR3 reads CASSLTGPTEAFF. The DNA for the CDR3 is TGTGCCAGCAGCCTAACAGGGCCCACTGAAGCTTTCTTT.

V gene TRBV5-1 combines with J gene TRBJ1-1; TRBD1 matches 7 bases. With V trimmed by 0 bases and J by 5 bases, 4 bases remained unmatched. Germline V gives CDR1 SGHRS, CDR2 YFSETQ. The CDR3 sequence is 14 residues long. CDR3 protein: CASSLEGALTEAFF. The CDR3 DNA reads as TGCGCCAGCAGCTTGGAGGGGGCGCTTACTGAAGCTTTCTTT.

This sequence joins TRBV5-1 and TRBJ2-2; possibly TRBD1 for D (5 bases). This CDR3 has 18 residues. Trimming removed 0 bases from V and 0 bases from J, with 15 bases in between. Germline-derived CDR1 and CDR2 are SGHRS and YFSETQ. CDR3 coding DNA: TGCGCCAGCAGCTTGGCCCTGGTACGCAGGGCGAACACCGGGGAGCTGTTTTTT. Amino acid sequence: CASSLALVRRANTGELFF.

The rearrangement uses TRBV2 and TRBJ2-2; 15 bases are a match to TRBD2. Trimming cost V 6 bases and J 2 bases; bases outside gene matches: 7. Germline CDR1 is SNHLY and CDR2 is FYNNEI. CDR3 length: 18 amino acids. This chain's CDR3 is CASRGLAGGLANTGELFF. The CDR3 DNA is TGTGCCAGCAGGGGACTAGCGGGGGGCCTAGCTAACACCGGGGAGCTGTTTTTT.

The CDR3 region has the DNA TGTGCCAGCAGCCAACTCACTAGCGGGGGGTCCGAGCAGTACTTC. Residues: CASSQLTSGGSEQYF. This sequence joins TRBV3-1 (or the pseudogene TRBV3-2) and TRBJ2-7; 12 nucleotides agree with TRBD2. J gave up 6 bases and V 2 bases, and 5 bases lay outside the gene matches. Germline CDR1 and CDR2: LGHDT and YNNKEL (reference sequence). CDR3 length: 15 amino acids.

This sequence joins TRBV7-6 and TRBJ2-1; D ambiguous. The germline V gene has CDR1 SGHVS and CDR2 FNYEAQ. The CDR3 runs 16 residues. The V end lost 1 base, the J end lost 5 bases, and 15 bases lay between the germline ends. Written as DNA, the CDR3 is TGTGCCAGCAGCTTAGGGCGACAAAAACCCAACAATGAGCAGTTCTTC. Translating gives CASSLGRQKPNNEQFF.

The chain employs TRBV6-6 and TRBJ1-3, with unresolved D. Per the germline V gene, CDR1 is MNHNY and CDR2 is SVGAGI (reference sequence). The V end lost 6 bases, the J end lost 3 bases, and 9 bases lay between the germline ends. The CDR3 covers 13 residues. The CDR3 loop reads CASRATLGNTIYF. CDR3 sequence (DNA): TGTGCCAGCAGGGCCACGCTTGGAAACACCATATATTTT.

In this sample, this clone turned up once. This chain links TRBV7-2 with TRBJ2-1; 9 positions agree with TRBD2. Germline loops: CDR1 SGHTA, CDR2 FQGNSA. V was clipped by 5 bases and J by 6 bases; unmatched bases: 11. The CDR3 sequence is 16 residues long. The CDR3 sequence: CASSPSWAGGTNEQFF. CDR3 coding DNA: TGTGCCAGCAGCCCAAGTTGGGCGGGGGGGACCAATGAGCAGTTCTTC.

The chain links TRBV7-8 to TRBJ2-7, with 14 bases that match TRBD2. Germline CDR1 is SGHVS and CDR2 is FQNEAQ. V dropped 5 bases and J dropped 6; count of bases not matched to a gene: 9. The CDR3 runs 16 residues. CDR3 region: CASSPGTSGGGREQYF. The DNA of the CDR3 is TGTGCCAGCAGCCCTGGGACTAGCGGGGGTGGGCGCGAGCAGTACTTC.

The chain couples TRBV27 to TRBJ2-3; TRBD1 matches 12 bases. CDR1 and CDR2 (germline): MNHEY, SMNVEV (reference sequence). After removal of 5 bases from V and 5 bases from J, the junction contained 5 bases not matched to a gene. The CDR3 contains 15 residues. The DNA of the CDR3 is TGTGCCAGCAGTCCATGGGACAGGGGGCAAGATACGCAGTATTTT. Its translation: CASSPWDRGQDTQYF.

V gene TRBV18 combines with J gene TRBJ1-5, with 9 bases that match TRBD1. This CDR3 spans 15 amino acids. V shed 4 bases and J 7 bases; nucleotides not matched to a gene: 8. Germline values: CDR1 KGHSH, CDR2 LQKENI. This CDR3 reads CASSLYEDRGQPQHF. For the CDR3, the DNA is TGTGCCAGCTCACTATATGAGGACAGGGGACAGCCCCAGCATTTT.